This TCR beta chain was profiled in a study of response to subunit inactivated influenza vaccine. As to this clonotype: A much larger clone is a single base away; this may be a read error.

The CDR3 sequence is 16 residues long. Per the germline V gene, CDR1 is SEHNR and CDR2 is FQNEAQ (reference sequence). After removal of 7 bases from V and 1 base from J, the junction contained 9 bases not matched to a gene. In TCRdb, the RT-PCR reads were re-called with MiXCR into one record per CDR3 protein. The sample carries more than 700,000 distinct CDR3 sequences, 21% recorded once. Sequenced here: PBMCs from blood, sampled more than 4 days after vaccination. This receptor was obtained from a man between 50 and 59 years old who received an inactivated influenza vaccine. The chain uses TRBV7-9 and TRBJ2-1, with 8 bases lining up with TRBD1. Here the CDR3 DNA reads TGTGCCAGCACCCCCGACAGGGGAGTGTCCTACAATGAGCAGTTCTTC. This gives the protein CASTPDRGVSYNEQFF.